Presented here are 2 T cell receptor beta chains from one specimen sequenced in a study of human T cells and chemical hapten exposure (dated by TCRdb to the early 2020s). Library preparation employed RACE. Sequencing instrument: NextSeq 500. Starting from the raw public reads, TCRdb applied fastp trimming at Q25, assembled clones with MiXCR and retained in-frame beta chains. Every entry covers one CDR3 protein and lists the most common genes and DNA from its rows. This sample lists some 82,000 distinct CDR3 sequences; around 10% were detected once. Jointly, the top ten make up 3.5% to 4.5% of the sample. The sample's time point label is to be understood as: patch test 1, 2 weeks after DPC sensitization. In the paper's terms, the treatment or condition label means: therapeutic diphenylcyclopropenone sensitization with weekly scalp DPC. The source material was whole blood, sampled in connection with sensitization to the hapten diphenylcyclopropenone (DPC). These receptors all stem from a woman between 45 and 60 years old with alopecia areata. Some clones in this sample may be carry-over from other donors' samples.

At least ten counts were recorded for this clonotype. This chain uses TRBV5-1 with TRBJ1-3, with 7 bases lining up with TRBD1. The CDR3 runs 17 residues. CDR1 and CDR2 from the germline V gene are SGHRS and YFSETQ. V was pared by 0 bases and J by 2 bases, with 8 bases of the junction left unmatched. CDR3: CASSLADPGTAGNTIYF. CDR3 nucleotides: TGCGCCAGCAGCTTGGCCGACCCCGGGACAGCTGGAAACACCATATATTTT.

Here the CDR3 reads CSARVQPQLAGATDTQYF. The DNA for the CDR3 is TGCAGTGCTAGAGTACAACCCCAACTAGCGGGAGCCACAGATACGCAGTATTTT. The chain uses TRBV20-1 and TRBJ2-3; TRBD2 aligns across 11 bases. CDR1 DFQATT and CDR2 SNEGSKA come from the germline V gene (reference sequence). The V segment lost 1 base and the J segment 2 bases; nucleotides outside the gene matches: 11. This CDR3 region has 18 residues.